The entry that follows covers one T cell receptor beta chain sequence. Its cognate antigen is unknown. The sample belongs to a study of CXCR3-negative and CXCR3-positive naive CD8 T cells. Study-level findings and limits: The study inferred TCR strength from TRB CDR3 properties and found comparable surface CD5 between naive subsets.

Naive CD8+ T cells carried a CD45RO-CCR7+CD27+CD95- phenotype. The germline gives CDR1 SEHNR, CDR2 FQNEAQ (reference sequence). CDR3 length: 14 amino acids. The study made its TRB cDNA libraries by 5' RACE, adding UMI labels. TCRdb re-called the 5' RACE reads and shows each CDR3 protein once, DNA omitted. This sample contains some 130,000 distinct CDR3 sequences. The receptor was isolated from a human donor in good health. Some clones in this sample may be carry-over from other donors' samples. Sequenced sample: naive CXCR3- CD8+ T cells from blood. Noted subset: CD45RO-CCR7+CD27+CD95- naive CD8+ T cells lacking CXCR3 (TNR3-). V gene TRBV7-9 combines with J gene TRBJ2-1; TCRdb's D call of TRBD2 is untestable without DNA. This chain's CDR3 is CASSPGAGRNEQFF.